The rows below give T cell receptor beta chains drawn from one sample of a study of cytomegalovirus exposure and HLA in healthy donors. Measured with immunoSEQ multiplex PCR; TCRdb has only the in-frame clones, and not every one. The sample records approximately 270,000 clones, approximately 80% being singletons. Sequenced: PBMCs. The source of these receptors is a girl aged 2-10 years in good health and CMV-seronegative. The CDR3 runs from the conserved cysteine through the conserved F or W. Not all rows give a size; the values are once, few, many and, for expanded clones, a class.

V gene	clone size	J gene	CDR3 protein
TRBV7-2	-	TRBJ1-4	CASSLSRGGEKLFF
TRBV5-1	-	TRBJ2-1	CASSLALVIYNEQFF
TRBV5-1	-	TRBJ2-1	CASSLLGLSYNEQFF
TRBV5-1	-	TRBJ2-3	CASSLGPASGTDTQYF
TRBV14	-	TRBJ2-5	CASSHWTGRETQYF
TRBV5-1	-	TRBJ2-7	CASSLELAGPSYEQYF
TRBV7-6	-	TRBJ2-3	CASSLYGPWTQYF
TRBV18	-	TRBJ2-7	CASSPPGQRSNEQYF
TRBV28	-	TRBJ2-5	CASSVQETQYF
TRBV19	-	TRBJ1-5	CASSGQGSNQPQHF
TRBV28	-	TRBJ1-1	CASATGWTEAFF
TRBV6-5	-	TRBJ1-2	CASSYSGQSYTF
TRBV9	-	TRBJ1-1	CASSSTGKNTEAFF
TRBV5-5	-	TRBJ2-1	CASSLVRPSYNEQFF
TRBV19	once	TRBJ1-5	CASSIDQGRLHQPQHF
TRBV5-1	-	TRBJ2-7	CASSIDRAPTEQYF
TRBV28	-	TRBJ2-1	CASSPAGGPNYNEQFF
TRBV5-4	-	TRBJ2-5	CASRPGTSGRGQETQYF
TRBV6-5	few	TRBJ2-7	CASSYYEGAYEQYF
TRBV6-6	-	TRBJ1-6	CASSPGDRNNSPLHF
TRBV7-9	-	TRBJ1-1	CASSSQGGTTEAFF
TRBV5-4	few	TRBJ2-1	CASTGTGIYNEQFF
TRBV2	-	TRBJ1-2	CASPGGDGYTF
TRBV9	once	TRBJ1-3	CASSDRGLSGNTIYF
TRBV23-1	-	TRBJ2-1	CASSQGRGYNEQFF
TRBV6-5	-	TRBJ2-5	CASSSLVVETQYF
TRBV7-8	-	TRBJ2-3	CASSLGRADTQYF
TRBV4-1	-	-	CASTPTERITYEQYF
TRBV7-9	-	TRBJ1-1	CSSSAGTEAFF
TRBV6-5	-	TRBJ1-5	CASSYTWTGSNQPQHF
TRBV7-2	-	TRBJ1-1	CASSLTGTNTEAFF
TRBV5-1	-	TRBJ2-7	CASGELAGVAEQYF
TRBV7-3	once	TRBJ2-2	CASSLTPAGVTGELFF
TRBV2	-	TRBJ2-2	CASIPGETGELFF
TRBV5-5	-	TRBJ2-7	CASSPLWFGPDDEQYF
TRBV5-6	few	TRBJ2-1	CASSLVASGRRGEQFF
TRBV9	-	TRBJ1-5	CASSVAGTDNQPQHF
TRBV5-4	-	TRBJ1-6	CASSLGLDRVNSPLHF
TRBV2	-	TRBJ2-2	CARDTGGTNTGELFF
TRBV5-1	few	TRBJ1-4	CASSLQRGQEKLFF
TRBV5-1	few	TRBJ2-7	CASSLQISYEQYF
TRBV28	-	TRBJ1-1	CASRVTEEAFF
TRBV6-1	-	TRBJ2-7	CASSDQGAVFEQYF
TRBV4-2	-	TRBJ2-5	CASSQASGGAQETQYF
TRBV4-1	-	TRBJ1-4	CASSQDLGTGKVDEKLFF
TRBV4-1	once	TRBJ2-7	CASSRGTANSYEQYF
TRBV6-1	-	TRBJ2-7	CASSEASIGVRGGNEQYF
TRBV29-1	-	TRBJ2-1	CSAGGVGSYNEQFF
TRBV7-6	-	TRBJ2-7	CASSSEGTSAGSYYEQYF
TRBV13	once	TRBJ1-1	CASQTTGTEAFF
TRBV2	once	TRBJ1-2	CASSERQGRANYGYTF
TRBV30	-	TRBJ1-5	CAWSYGGQPQHF
TRBV7-9	-	TRBJ1-1	CASSLDRATEAFF